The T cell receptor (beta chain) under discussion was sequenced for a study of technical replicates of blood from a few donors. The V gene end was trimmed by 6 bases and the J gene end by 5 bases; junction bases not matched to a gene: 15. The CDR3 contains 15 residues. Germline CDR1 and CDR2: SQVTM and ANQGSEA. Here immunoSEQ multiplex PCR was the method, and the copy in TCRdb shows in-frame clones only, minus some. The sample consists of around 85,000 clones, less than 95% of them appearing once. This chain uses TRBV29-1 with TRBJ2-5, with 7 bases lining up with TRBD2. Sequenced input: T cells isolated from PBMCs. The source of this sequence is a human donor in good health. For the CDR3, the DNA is TGCAGCGTCCAAAGGGCAGGCGGGGGTAGGGAGACCCAGTACTTC. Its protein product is CSVQRAGGGRETQYF. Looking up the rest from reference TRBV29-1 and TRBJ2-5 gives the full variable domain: SAVISQKPSRDICQRGTSLTIQCQVDSQVTMMFWYRQQPGQSLTLIATANQGSEATYESGFVIDKFPISRPNLTFSTLTVSNMSPEDSSIYLCSVQRAGGGRETQYFGPGTRLLVL.